The rows below give T cell receptor beta chains drawn from one sample of a study of CDR3 diversity in severe acne. MiXCR, run by TCRdb on the PCR reads, gives a single entry per CDR3 protein. Among more than 70,000 distinct CDR3 sequences listed, 48% were seen once. Sequencing input: blood. These receptors were collected from a male donor in good health, serving as a control. CDR3s include the opening cysteine and the closing phenylalanine or tryptophan. The D gene is left open where the match is weak. Where a row states a size, it is once, few, many or the class of an expanded clone; other rows omit it.

D gene	V gene	J gene	clone size	CDR3 protein	CDR3 DNA
TRBD1	TRBV28	TRBJ1-1	many	CASRKQGTYTEAFF	TGTGCCAGCAGGAAACAGGGGACTTACACTGAAGCTTTCTTT
.	TRBV2	TRBJ2-1	medium-sized	CASSEQVYNEQFF	TGTGCCAGCAGTGAACAGGTATACAATGAGCAGTTCTTC
TRBD1	TRBV24-1	TRBJ2-3	.	CATSDFPGTGTGTDTQYF	TGTGCCACCAGTGATTTTCCCGGGACAGGGACCGGCACAGATACGCAGTATTTT
.	TRBV7-9	TRBJ2-6	.	CASRRPFSGANVLTF	TGTGCCAGCAGGCGGCCCTTCTCTGGGGCCAACGTCCTGACTTTC
TRBD2	TRBV10-3	TRBJ2-7	few	CAISEWTSGRKYEQYF	TGTGCCATCAGTGAGTGGACTAGCGGGAGGAAATACGAGCAGTACTTC
.	TRBV7-9	TRBJ1-3	.	CASSLAGQAGNTIYF	TGTGCCAGCAGCTTAGCAGGCCAGGCTGGAAACACCATATATTTT
.	TRBV7-2	TRBJ1-2	.	CASSPPGTRYGYTF	TGCGCCAGCAGCCCGCCTGGGACGCGATATGGCTACACCTTC
TRBD1	TRBV24-1	TRBJ1-1	few	CATSGTQGATEAFF	TGTGCCACCAGTGGGACACAGGGGGCCACTGAAGCTTTCTTT
TRBD1	TRBV25-1	TRBJ1-5	.	CASSWDRVQPQHF	TGTGCCAGCAGTTGGGACAGGGTTCAGCCCCAGCATTTT
.	TRBV7-3	TRBJ2-7	once	CASPAAGYEQYF	TGTGCCAGCCCCGCCGCGGGGTACGAGCAGTACTTC
.	TRBV28	TRBJ2-1	.	CAILLGGANYNGQFF	TGTGCCATCCTACTGGGCGGGGCCAACTACAATGGGCAGTTCTTC
.	TRBV3-1	TRBJ1-5	.	CASSQTGPSTAGQPQHF	TGTGCCAGCAGCCAAACGGGACCGTCCACGGCAGGTCAGCCCCAGCATTTT
.	TRBV19	TRBJ1-5	.	CASTGGNQPQHF	TGTGCCAGTACAGGGGGCAATCAGCCCCAGCATTTT
.	TRBV7-3	TRBJ1-2	.	CASSARTEWGYTF	TGTGCCAGCAGCGCGAGGACGGAATGGGGCTACACCTTC
TRBD2	TRBV12-3/TRBV12-4	TRBJ2-5	.	CASSLAVQETQYF	TGTGCCAGCAGTCTAGCGGTACAAGAGACCCAGTACTTC
.	TRBV29-1	TRBJ2-3	many	CSVEGTQVGSSTDTQYF	TGCAGCGTTGAAGGGACCCAAGTCGGGAGTAGCACAGATACGCAGTATTTT
TRBD1	TRBV7-9	TRBJ2-1	.	CASSTGTGPLEQFF	TGTGCCAGCAGCACCGGGACAGGACCCTTGGAGCAGTTCTTC
.	TRBV10-3	TRBJ2-7	few	CASSWGGLYEQYF	TGTGCCAGCAGCTGGGGGGGGCTCTACGAGCAGTACTTC
.	TRBV28	TRBJ1-2	many	CASSLILPGQANYGYTF	TGTGCCAGCAGTTTGATCCTTCCGGGACAAGCTAACTATGGCTACACCTTC
.	TRBV5-6	TRBJ2-3	.	CASSSTSSADTQYF	TGTGCCAGCAGCTCGACCTCTAGCGCAGATACGCAGTATTTT
.	TRBV19	TRBJ1-1	many	CASSIDGWHTEAFF	TGTGCCAGTAGTATCGACGGGTGGCACACTGAAGCTTTCTTT
.	TRBV7-8	TRBJ2-3	.	CASSLGQVGGYTFGSDTQYF	.
TRBD1	TRBV6-1	TRBJ1-1	.	CASSVEQGAENTEAFF	TGTGCCAGCAGTGTGGAACAGGGGGCAGAGAACACTGAAGCTTTCTTT
TRBD1	TRBV18	TRBJ1-1	.	CASPPGGNTEAFF	TGTGCCAGCCCACCAGGGGGGAACACTGAAGCTTTCTTT
TRBD1	TRBV6-5	TRBJ2-5	many	CASSRRGRGTQYF	TGTGCCAGCAGTCGCAGGGGGCGCGGGACCCAGTACTTC
TRBD1	TRBV7-2	TRBJ2-7	.	CASSFQAGTGGVYEQYF	TGTGCCAGCAGCTTTCAGGCCGGGACAGGGGGAGTCTACGAGCAGTACTTC
.	TRBV2	TRBJ1-5	.	CAGSGLGLQPQHF	TGTGCCGGCAGTGGGTTGGGGTTGCAGCCCCAGCATTTT
TRBD1	TRBV20-1	TRBJ1-2	once	CSARDVGQGTYGYTF	TGCAGTGCTAGAGATGTGGGACAGGGGACCTATGGCTACACCTTC
TRBD1	TRBV11-2	TRBJ2-6	.	CASSLGTGGKANVLTF	TGTGCCAGCAGCTTAGGGACAGGGGGGAAGGCCAACGTCCTGACTTTC
.	TRBV4-2	TRBJ1-2	many	CASSPRQPVYGYTF	TGTGCCAGCAGCCCCAGACAGCCTGTCTATGGCTACACCTTC
.	TRBV20-1	TRBJ2-3	many	CSASGGMRTDTQYF	TGCAGTGCTAGCGGCGGGATGAGGACAGATACGCAGTATTTT
.	TRBV7-3	TRBJ1-1	medium-sized	CASSLKGDYTEAFF	TGTGCCAGCAGCTTAAAGGGGGATTACACTGAAGCTTTCTTT
TRBD1	TRBV6-1	TRBJ2-7	once	CASSEGTGSYEQYF	TGTGCCAGCAGTGAAGGGACAGGGTCCTACGAGCAGTACTTC
.	TRBV10-2	TRBJ2-2	.	CASSEYGELFF	TGCGCCAGCAGCGAGTACGGGGAGCTGTTTTTT
TRBD2	TRBV6-5	TRBJ2-7	many	CASSELAGTYEQYF	TGTGCCAGCAGCGAACTAGCGGGGACTTACGAGCAGTACTTC
.	TRBV20-1	TRBJ2-7	.	CSARDRAPYEQYF	TGCAGTGCTAGAGACAGGGCCCCCTACGAGCAGTACTTC
.	TRBV10-3	TRBJ1-3	.	CAISESEMSDTIYF	TGTGCCATCAGTGAGTCGGAAATGTCGGACACCATATATTTT
.	TRBV7-2	TRBJ2-3	.	CASSQAPTGDEQYF	TGTGCCAGCAGCCAGGCTCCTACGGGCGATGAGCAGTATTTT
.	TRBV9	TRBJ2-3	.	CASSARTTSTDTQYF	TGTGCCAGCAGCGCGCGGACAACTAGCACAGATACGCAGTATTTT
TRBD1	TRBV20-1	TRBJ1-1	.	CSAIPQGARDTEAFF	TGCAGTGCTATTCCCCAGGGGGCTCGCGACACTGAAGCTTTCTTT
.	TRBV7-9	TRBJ1-1	few	CASSPLQHTEAFF	TGTGCCAGCAGCCCACTACAGCACACTGAAGCTTTCTTT
.	TRBV18	TRBJ2-2	once	CASSPPRVSHNEQFF	TGTGCCAGCTCACCACCACGGGTCTCCCACAATGAGCAGTTTTTT
.	TRBV20-1	TRBJ1-6	many	CSARRGGSYNSPLHF	TGCAGTGCCCGACGGGGAGGCTCCTATAATTCACCCCTCCACTTT
.	TRBV7-9	TRBJ1-2	few	CASSFEVLYGYTF	TGTGCCAGCAGCTTTGAGGTCCTCTATGGCTACACCTTC
.	TRBV20-1	TRBJ2-7	.	CSASGGARERYF	TGCAGTGCTAGTGGGGGGGCGAGGGAGCGGTACTTC